The clone carrying this T cell receptor beta chain was seen just once. These data belong to a study of T cell changes during pregnancy in multiple sclerosis. The assay was immunoSEQ multiplex PCR, and TCRdb's table has in-frame clones only and misses some. The sample holds more than 25,000 clones; roughly 91% are singletons and the top ten take under 5%. Trimming removed 5 bases at V and 5 bases at J, with 13 bases between. Per the germline V gene, CDR1 is MNHEY and CDR2 is SMNVEV (reference sequence). This CDR3 contains 13 residues. The specimen was CD8+ T cells from peripheral blood mononuclear cells, collected in the second trimester of pregnancy. This TCR was sampled from a female donor in good health, enrolled as a control in a pregnancy study. The J gene is TRBJ2-7, the V gene TRBV27; D may be TRBD2 (5 bases). Here the CDR3 reads CASSDRRRHEQYF. CDR3 DNA sequence: TGTGCCAGCAGTGACCGCCGGAGGCACGAGCAGTACTTC.